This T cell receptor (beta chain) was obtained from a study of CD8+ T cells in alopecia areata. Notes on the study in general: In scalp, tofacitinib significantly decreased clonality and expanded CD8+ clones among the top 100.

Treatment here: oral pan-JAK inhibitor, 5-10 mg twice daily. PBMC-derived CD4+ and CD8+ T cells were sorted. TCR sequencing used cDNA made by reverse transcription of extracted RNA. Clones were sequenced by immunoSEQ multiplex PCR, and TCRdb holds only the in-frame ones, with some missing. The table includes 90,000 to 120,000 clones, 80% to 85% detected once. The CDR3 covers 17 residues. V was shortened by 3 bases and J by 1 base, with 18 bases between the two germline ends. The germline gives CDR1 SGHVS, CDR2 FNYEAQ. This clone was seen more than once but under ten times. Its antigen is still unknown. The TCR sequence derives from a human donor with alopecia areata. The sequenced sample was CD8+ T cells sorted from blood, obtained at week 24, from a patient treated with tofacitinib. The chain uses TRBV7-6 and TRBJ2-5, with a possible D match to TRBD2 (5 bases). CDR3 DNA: TGTGCCAGCAGCTTGGTCGGGGAGCGGTATACCCAAGAGACCCAGTACTTC. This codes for CASSLVGERYTQETQYF.